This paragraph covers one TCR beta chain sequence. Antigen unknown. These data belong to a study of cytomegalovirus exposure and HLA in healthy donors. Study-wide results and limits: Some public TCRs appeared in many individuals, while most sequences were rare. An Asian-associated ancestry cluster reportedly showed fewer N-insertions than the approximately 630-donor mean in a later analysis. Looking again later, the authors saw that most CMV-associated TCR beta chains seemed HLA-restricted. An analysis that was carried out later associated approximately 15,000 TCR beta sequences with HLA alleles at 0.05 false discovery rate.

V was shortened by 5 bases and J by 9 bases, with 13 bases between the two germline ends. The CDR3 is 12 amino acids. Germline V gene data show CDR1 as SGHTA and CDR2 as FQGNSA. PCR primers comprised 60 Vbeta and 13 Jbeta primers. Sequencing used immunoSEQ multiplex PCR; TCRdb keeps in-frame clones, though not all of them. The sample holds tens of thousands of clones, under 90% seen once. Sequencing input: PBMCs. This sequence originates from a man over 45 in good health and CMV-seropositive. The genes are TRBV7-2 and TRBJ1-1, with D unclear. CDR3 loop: CASSPDTVKAFF. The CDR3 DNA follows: TGTGCCAGCAGCCCTGACACCGTGAAAGCTTTCTTT.